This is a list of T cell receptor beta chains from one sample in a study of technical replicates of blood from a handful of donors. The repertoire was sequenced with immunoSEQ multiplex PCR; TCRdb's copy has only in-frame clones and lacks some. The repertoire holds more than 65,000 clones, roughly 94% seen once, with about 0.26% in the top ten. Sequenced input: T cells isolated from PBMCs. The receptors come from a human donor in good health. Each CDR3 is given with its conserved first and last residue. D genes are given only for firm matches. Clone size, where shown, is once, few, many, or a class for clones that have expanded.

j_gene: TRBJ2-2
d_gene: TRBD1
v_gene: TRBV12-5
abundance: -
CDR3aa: CASGLRTGPNTGELFF
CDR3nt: TGTGCTAGTGGTCTCAGGACAGGCCCCAACACCGGGGAGCTGTTTTTT

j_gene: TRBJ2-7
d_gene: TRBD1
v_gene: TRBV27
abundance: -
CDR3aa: CASSLGQGMSYEQYF
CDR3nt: TGTGCCAGCAGTTTAGGACAGGGGATGTCCTACGAGCAGTACTTC

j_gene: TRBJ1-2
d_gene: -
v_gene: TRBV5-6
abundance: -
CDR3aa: CASSLRQGSWRNGYTF
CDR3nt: TGTGCCAGCAGCTTGCGGCAGGGGAGTTGGCGCAATGGCTACACCTTC

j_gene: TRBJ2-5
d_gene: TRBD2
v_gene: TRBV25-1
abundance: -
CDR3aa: CASSDYLLSGSRETQYF
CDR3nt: TGTGCCAGCAGTGATTACCTCCTTAGCGGGAGTCGAGAGACCCAGTACTTC

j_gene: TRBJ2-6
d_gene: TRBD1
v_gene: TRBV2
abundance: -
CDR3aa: CASGDRGPSGANVLTF
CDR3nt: TGTGCCAGCGGGGACAGGGGCCCATCTGGGGCCAACGTCCTGACTTTC

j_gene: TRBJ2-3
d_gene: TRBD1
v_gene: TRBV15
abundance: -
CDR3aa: CATSRGGWTGDSIGDTQYF
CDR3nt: TGTGCCACCAGCAGAGGAGGGTGGACAGGGGACTCGATTGGGGATACGCAGTATTTT

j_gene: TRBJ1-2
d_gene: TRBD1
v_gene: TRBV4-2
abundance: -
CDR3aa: CASSPQAGTGGDGYTF
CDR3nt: TGTGCCAGCAGCCCTCAAGCCGGGACAGGGGGCGATGGCTACACCTTC

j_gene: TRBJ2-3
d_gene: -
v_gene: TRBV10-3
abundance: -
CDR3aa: CATRPGDSGDTQYF
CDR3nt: TGTGCCACCCGGCCAGGGGATTCAGGAGATACGCAGTATTTT

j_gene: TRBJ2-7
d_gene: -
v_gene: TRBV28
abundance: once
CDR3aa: CASSSPGTPYEQYF
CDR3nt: TGTGCCAGCAGTTCGCCCGGGACACCTTACGAGCAGTACTTC

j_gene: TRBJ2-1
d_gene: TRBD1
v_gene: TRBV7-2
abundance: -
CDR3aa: CASSFRQGPWGFF
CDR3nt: TGTGCCAGCAGCTTTCGACAGGGGCCCTGGGGGTTCTTC

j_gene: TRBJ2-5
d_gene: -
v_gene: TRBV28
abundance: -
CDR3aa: CASTDTGAEETQYF
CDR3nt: TGTGCCAGCACGGACACGGGAGCTGAGGAGACCCAGTACTTC

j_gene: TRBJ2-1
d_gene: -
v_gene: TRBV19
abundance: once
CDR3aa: CASSMGGLEQFF
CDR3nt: TGTGCCAGTAGTATGGGTGGGCTCGAGCAGTTCTTC

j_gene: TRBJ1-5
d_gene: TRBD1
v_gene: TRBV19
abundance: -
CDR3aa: CASSIGTGGLPNQPQHF
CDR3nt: TGTGCCAGTAGTATCGGGACAGGGGGACTTCCCAATCAGCCCCAGCATTTT

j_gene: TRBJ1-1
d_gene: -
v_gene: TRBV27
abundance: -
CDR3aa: CASSPQGNTEAFF
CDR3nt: TGTGCCAGCAGTCCACAGGGGAACACTGAAGCTTTCTTT

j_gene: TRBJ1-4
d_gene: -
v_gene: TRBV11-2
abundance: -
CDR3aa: CASSLGGEKLFF
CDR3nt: TGTGCCAGCAGCTTAGGGGGCGAAAAACTGTTTTTT

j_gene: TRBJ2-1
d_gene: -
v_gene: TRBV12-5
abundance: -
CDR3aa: CASGAANLYNEQFF
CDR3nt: TGTGCTAGTGGTGCAGCGAACCTATACAATGAGCAGTTCTTC

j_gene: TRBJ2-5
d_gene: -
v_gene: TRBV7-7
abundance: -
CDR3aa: CASAMEGGHQETQYF
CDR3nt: TGTGCTAGCGCCATGGAGGGGGGGCACCAAGAGACCCAGTACTTC

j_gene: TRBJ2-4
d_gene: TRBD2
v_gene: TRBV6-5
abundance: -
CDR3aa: CASSQTSGRMNIQYF
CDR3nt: TGTGCCAGCAGTCAGACTAGCGGGAGGATGAACATTCAGTACTTC

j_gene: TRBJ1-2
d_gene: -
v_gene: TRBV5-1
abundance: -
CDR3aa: CASTLEVGSGYTF
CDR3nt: TGCGCCAGCACTCTGGAGGTTGGATCTGGCTACACCTTC

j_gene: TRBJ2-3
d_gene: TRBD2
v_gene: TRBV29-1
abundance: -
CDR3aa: CSVVGLAGGPGSLDTQYF
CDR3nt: TGCAGCGTTGTAGGGCTAGCGGGGGGGCCAGGGTCTTTAGATACGCAGTATTTT

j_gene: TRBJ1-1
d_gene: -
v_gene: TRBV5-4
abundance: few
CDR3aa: CASSLEESTEAFF
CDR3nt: TGTGCCAGCAGCTTGGAAGAGTCCACTGAAGCTTTCTTT